This T cell receptor (beta chain) is drawn from a study of cytomegalovirus exposure and HLA in healthy donors (dated by TCRdb to 2015 to 2018). For context, the study as a whole: In an earlier analysis of fewer than 750 of the donors, roughly 300 Gb of sequence data and roughly 100 million unique TCR beta sequences from 150 million to 200 million T cells were reported. Both class I and class II loci were covered by HLA typing, at four-digit resolution. On average, roughly 240,000 unique TCR beta nucleotide sequences were sequenced per donor among some 420 genotyped donors of the cohort, with 15% to 20% of those sequences being non-productive. Using immunosequencing, the study profiled T cell repertoires from 500 to 800 subjects and related those repertoires to cytomegalovirus serostatus. A later genetic analysis used genome-wide SNP genotypes for about three fifths of the 666 donors, treating that subset as a discovery cohort. All discovery cohort repertoires had been generated using a single sequencing platform. An earlier analysis of 450 to 750 of the donors used high-throughput TCR beta sequencing to judge whether each TCR beta V gene segment behaved as functional or pseudogenic. High-throughput TCR immunosequencing, statistical association of individual TCRs with disease status, and machine learning were combined to predict cytomegalovirus infection status. The number of donors typed differed by locus, with 629-630 for A, B, C, DRB1 and DQB1, roughly 520 for DQA1, under 610 for DPA1, and approximately 470 for DPB1. Along with the approximately 670-subject first cohort, a separate validation cohort of around 120 different subjects was used. Donor age, sex, ethnicity and CMV serostatus were compiled together with the repertoire data. Rather than drawing on any new phenotypic data, the later analysis identified candidate immune exposures from TCR beta sequences and the way those sequences occurred across donors. A later analysis re-examined previously published TCR beta repertoires from around 670 donors and added high-resolution HLA genotyping to investigate patterns of TCR occurrence. The study aimed to test whether cataloging public T cell receptors could reveal signatures of past pathogen exposure. Around 300 gigabases of sequencing data and tens of millions of unique TCR sequences were included in an early release covering under 650 HLA-typed donors. A handful of DR-DQ haplotypes were handled as single units for association and clustering because linkage in the cohort was strong. Of the 398 genotyped donors, around 81% fell in the genetic ancestry cluster associated with self-reported Caucasian donors. Study-wide findings and limitations: A later genetic analysis reported fewer N-insertions in productive TCRs among donors in an Asian-associated ancestry cluster than the roughly 700-donor mean. Because HLA typing was missing for some donors at each locus, association tests included only the typed subset. A group of highly shared sequence variants was considered likely to be a technical artifact of the sequencing pipeline. The classifier was reported to diagnose cytomegalovirus status with high specificity and sensitivity in both the original cohort and the validation cohort. In an earlier analysis of around 500 of the donors, most TCR beta V segments appeared in productive rearrangements about 87% or about 30% of the time, broadly matching IMGT annotations. This cohort had only TCR beta chains sequenced, and the lack of alpha or paired-chain data limited which features could be detected. Because counts were too low, more than 15 rarely observed V segments, including chromosome 9 orphons, were left out of the earlier analysis of about 500 of the donors. At a false discovery rate of 0.05, a later analysis linked some 17,000 TCR beta sequences to specific HLA alleles. A later analysis found that most CMV-associated TCR beta chains appeared HLA-restricted, with HLA associations seemingly driven largely by CMV exposure. In a later analysis, HLA-associated TCR beta chains showed more clonal expansion and lower generation probabilities than non-associated chains that were equally common. The 87-base-pair reads could not distinguish some IMGT-functional V segments, including TRBV6-2 and TRBV6-3, so those segments were excluded. A few of the identified cytomegalovirus-associated TCR beta chains were confirmed in vitro to be specific for cytomegalovirus antigens. Presence/absence analyses assumed roughly uniform sequencing depth across donors, an assumption that may not hold. A later genetic analysis associated a missense DCLRE1C variant with V-gene and J-gene trimming of TCR beta chains, and an independent cohort replicated the association. Across donors, most TCR sequences were observed very rarely, whereas some public TCRs were present in many individuals. Linkage disequilibrium might explain the correlated functional status among segregating V segments, but an unknown experimental factor could not be ruled out. Assigning TCR associations to individual alleles was difficult when HLA alleles, especially DR and DQ, strongly co-occurred. Several of the top co-occurrence clusters appeared to be linked to parvovirus B19, influenza, CMV and Epstein-Barr virus, according to a later analysis. The study listed 170 or so TCR beta chains as associated with cytomegalovirus. It was suggested by the authors that the approach could potentially be generalized to other disease states and immunological phenotypes. The only immune exposure information available for the cohort was CMV serostatus. A further reported finding was that TCR beta sequences accurately predicted the HLA-A and HLA-B alleles for most subjects in the first cohort. A later analysis found that TCR association rates varied across HLA loci, with DRB1 alleles showing the most associated TCRs and HLA-C alleles the fewest.

As to this clone: Its cognate antigen has yet to be identified. No clone much larger than this one lies a single base away; base qualities are absent.

The cohort consisted of more than 650 healthy bone marrow donors. At the time of sampling, all cohort members were nominally healthy, though unrecorded immune exposures were likely present. Of the 700 or so cohort members, around 310 had a positive CMV serostatus and about 400 had a negative one, while no CMV serostatus was recorded for the donor. Every donor gave a peripheral blood sample, and the peripheral blood mononuclear cells from that sample were used for TCR beta sequencing. The Qiagen DNeasy Blood Extraction Kit was used to extract genomic DNA from the blood cell samples. The library was generated by the immunoSEQ multiplex PCR assay. The multiplex PCR relied on a mix of 60 forward primers for TCR Vbeta segments and 13 reverse primers for TCR Jbeta segments. A multiplex PCR assay on genomic DNA amplified the CDR3 region of rearranged TCR beta genes. The amplified TCR beta libraries were sequenced on the Illumina HiSeq System as 87-base-pair reads. For the original study's pipeline: Across the 666 repertoires, a later analysis counted approximately 83 million unique TCR beta chains, approximately 12 million of which were shared by at least two donors. To remove PCR and sequencing errors, raw reads were error-corrected and collapsed into unique sequences using a nearest-neighbor algorithm that merged closely related sequences. V, D and J gene segments were assigned by aligning CDR3 sequences to IMGT reference sequences. For a sequence to be retained, a match of at least six nucleotides to both a V gene segment and a J gene segment was required. A rearrangement counted as productive if the CDR3 had no stop codons and remained in frame with V and J, and every other rearrangement counted as non-productive. CDR3 was defined by IMGT convention, running from the second conserved V-encoded cysteine to the conserved J-encoded phenylalanine. Sequences without an unambiguous match to a single V gene segment were excluded from the earlier analysis of about 640 of the donors. In an earlier analysis of more than 500 of the donors, a V segment was called functional when productive rearrangements were above 56.7%, and segregating when the standard deviation between donors exceeded 5%. A statistical classification framework was built to diagnose cytomegalovirus status from the catalog of TCR beta chain sequences. In a later analysis, V and J genes were assigned by comparing TCR nucleotide sequences against IMGT/GENE-DB human TR gene sequences. The TCRdist pipeline was used in a later analysis to assign CDR3 sequences and most-parsimonious VDJ recombination scenarios. A later analysis defined each TCR beta chain by its CDR3 amino acid sequence plus V-gene family, and excluded reads lacking a unique V-gene family. To address suspected cross-contamination and a sequencing artifact, a later analysis removed a few hundred highly shared, low-generation-probability nucleotide sequences. In a later analysis, a clonal expansion index was calculated for each public chain from normalized within-repertoire ranks of inferred template counts. In a later analysis, generation probabilities were computed with a VDJ recombination model fitted to out-of-frame rearrangements, and the resulting probabilities were checked against IGoR. A later analysis scored TCR-TCR, TCR-HLA and TCR-CMV co-occurrence with hypergeometric tests, applying a repertoire-size bias correction to TCR pairs. A later analysis estimated false discovery rates by permuting HLA or CMV assignments 20 times. In a later analysis, co-occurring TCRs were grouped using DBSCAN, and TCRdist sequence similarity was added for clustering within HLA-allele-positive subsets. For co-occurrence clustering, repertoires with fewer than 30,000 or more than 120,000 public chains were excluded, along with several repertoires with anomalous nucleotide sharing. This is the immuneACCESS table as TCRdb keeps it, with only in-frame sequences that have V and J called. A part of the clones is gone; compared with another copy, unresolved V genes explain less than half, and the rest is unexplained. V and J calls and clone size are as listed in that table; D and trimming were resolved from the DNA. The sample table lists more than 200,000 clones, more than 70% of them with a count of one. The ten most abundant clones make up about 1.2% of the sample.

The V and J ends are trimmed by 7 bases and 5 bases, leaving 17 bases between them. Based on the germline V gene, the CDR1 and CDR2 sequences are SNHLY and FYNNEI. The CDR3 sequence holds 15 residues, the cysteine and phenylalanine included. CDR3 DNA is the only sequence kept; it has 45 bases, read in frame from the first base. The sequencing sample was made of PBMCs. This chain joins TRBV2 to TRBJ2-2, and possibly TRBD2, on 6 matching bases. The receptor comes from a human donor in good health. The CDR3 in this case is CASILRDSGTGELFF. The bases are TGTGCCAGCATTCTCCGGGACTCTGGAACCGGGGAGCTGTTTTTT. Where the CDR3 stops, the reference TRBV2 and TRBJ2-2 genes take over; the full variable domain is EPEVTQTPSHQVTQMGQEVILRCVPISNHLYFYWYRQILGQKVEFLVSFYNNEISEKSEIFDDQFSVERPDGSNFTLKIRSTKLEDSAMYFCASILRDSGTGELFFGEGSRLTVL.